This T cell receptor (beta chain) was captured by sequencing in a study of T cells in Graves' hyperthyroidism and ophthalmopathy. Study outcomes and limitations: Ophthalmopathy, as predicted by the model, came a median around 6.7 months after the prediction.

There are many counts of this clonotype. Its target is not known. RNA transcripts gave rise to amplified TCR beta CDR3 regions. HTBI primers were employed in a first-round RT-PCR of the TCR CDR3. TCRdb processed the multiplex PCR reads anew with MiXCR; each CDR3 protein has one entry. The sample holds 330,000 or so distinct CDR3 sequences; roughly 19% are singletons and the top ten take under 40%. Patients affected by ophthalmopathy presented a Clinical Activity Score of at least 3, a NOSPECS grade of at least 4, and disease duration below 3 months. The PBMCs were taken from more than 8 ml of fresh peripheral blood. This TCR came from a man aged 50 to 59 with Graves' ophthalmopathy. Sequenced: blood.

CDR3 loop: CASSSGQGQVLPQHF. In DNA, the CDR3 is TGTGCCAGCAGTTCGGGACAGGGACAGGTTTTGCCCCAGCATTTT. This chain connects TRBV28 to TRBJ1-5; the match to TRBD1 covers 9 bases. The germline gives CDR1 MDHEN, CDR2 SYDVKM. The V and J ends lost 4 bases and 9 bases, in that order; junction bases with no gene match: 10. This CDR3 has 15 residues.